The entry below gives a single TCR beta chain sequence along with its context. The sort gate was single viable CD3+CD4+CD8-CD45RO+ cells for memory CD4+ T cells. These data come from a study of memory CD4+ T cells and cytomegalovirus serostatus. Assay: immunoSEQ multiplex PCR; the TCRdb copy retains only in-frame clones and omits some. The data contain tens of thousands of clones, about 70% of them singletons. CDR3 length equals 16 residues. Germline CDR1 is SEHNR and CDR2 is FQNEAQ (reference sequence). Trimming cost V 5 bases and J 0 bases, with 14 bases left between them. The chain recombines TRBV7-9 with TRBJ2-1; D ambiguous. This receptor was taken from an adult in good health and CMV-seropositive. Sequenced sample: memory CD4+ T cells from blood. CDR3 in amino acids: CASSVLDLSSYNEQFF. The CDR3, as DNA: TGTGCCAGCAGCGTCTTGGACCTGAGCTCCTACAATGAGCAGTTCTTC.